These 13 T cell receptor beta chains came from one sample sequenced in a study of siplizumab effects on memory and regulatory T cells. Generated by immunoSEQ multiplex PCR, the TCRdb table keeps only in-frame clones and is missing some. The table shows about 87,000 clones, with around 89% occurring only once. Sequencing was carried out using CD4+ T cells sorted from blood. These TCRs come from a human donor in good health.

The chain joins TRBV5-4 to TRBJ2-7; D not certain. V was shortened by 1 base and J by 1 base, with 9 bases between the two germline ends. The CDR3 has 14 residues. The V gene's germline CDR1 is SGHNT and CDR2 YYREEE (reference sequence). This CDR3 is CASSLRAGSYEQYF. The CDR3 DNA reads TGTGCCAGCAGCTTGCGGGCCGGATCCTACGAGCAGTACTTC.

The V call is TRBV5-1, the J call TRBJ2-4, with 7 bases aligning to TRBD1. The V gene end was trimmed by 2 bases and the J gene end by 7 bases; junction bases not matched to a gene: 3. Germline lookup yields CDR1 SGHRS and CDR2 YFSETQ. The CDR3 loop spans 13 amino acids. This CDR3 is CASSFEGANIQYF. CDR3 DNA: TGCGCCAGCAGCTTTGAGGGGGCGAACATTCAGTACTTC. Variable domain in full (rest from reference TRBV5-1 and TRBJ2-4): KAGVTQTPRYLIKTRGQQVTLSCSPISGHRSVSWYQQTPGQGLQFLFEYFSETQRNKGNFPGRFSGRQFSNSRSEMNVSTLELGDSALYLCASSFEGANIQYFGAGTRLSVL.

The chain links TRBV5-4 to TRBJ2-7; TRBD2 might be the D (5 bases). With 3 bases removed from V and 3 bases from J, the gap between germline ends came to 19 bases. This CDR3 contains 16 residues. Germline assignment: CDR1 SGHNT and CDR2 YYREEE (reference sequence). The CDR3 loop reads CASSSPGGGGNYEQYF. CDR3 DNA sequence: TGTGCCAGCAGCTCGCCAGGAGGAGGTGGGAACTACGAGCAGTACTTC.

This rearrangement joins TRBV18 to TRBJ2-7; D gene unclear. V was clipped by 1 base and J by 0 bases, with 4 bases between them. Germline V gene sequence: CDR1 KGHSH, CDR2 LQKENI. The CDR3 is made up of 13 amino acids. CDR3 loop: CASSPQSSYEQYF. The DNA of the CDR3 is TGTGCCAGCTCACCACAGTCCTCCTACGAGCAGTACTTC.

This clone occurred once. CDR3 amino acids: CASSRSGRFTYEQYF. CDR3 nucleotide sequence: TGTGCCAGCAGTCGAAGCGGGAGGTTTACCTACGAGCAGTACTTC. The chain has TRBV7-9 and TRBJ2-7; the match to TRBD2 covers 9 bases. This CDR3 has 15 amino acids. J gave up 2 bases and V 6 bases, and 8 bases lay outside the gene matches. The V gene's germline CDR1 is SEHNR and CDR2 FQNEAQ (reference sequence).

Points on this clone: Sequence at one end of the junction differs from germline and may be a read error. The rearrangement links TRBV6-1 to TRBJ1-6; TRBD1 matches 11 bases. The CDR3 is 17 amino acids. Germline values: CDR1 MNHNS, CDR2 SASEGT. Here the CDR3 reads CASTEPGQGGNNSPLHF. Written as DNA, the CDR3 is TGTGCCAGCACTGAACCGGGACAGGGGGGAAATAATTCACCCCTCCACTTT.

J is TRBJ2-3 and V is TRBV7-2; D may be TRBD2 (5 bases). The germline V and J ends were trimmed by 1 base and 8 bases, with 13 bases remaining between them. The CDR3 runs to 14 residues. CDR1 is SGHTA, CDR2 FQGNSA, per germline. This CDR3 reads CASSLGGSEPTQYF. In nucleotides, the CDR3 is TGTGCCAGCAGCTTAGGAGGGAGCGAGCCTACGCAGTATTTT.

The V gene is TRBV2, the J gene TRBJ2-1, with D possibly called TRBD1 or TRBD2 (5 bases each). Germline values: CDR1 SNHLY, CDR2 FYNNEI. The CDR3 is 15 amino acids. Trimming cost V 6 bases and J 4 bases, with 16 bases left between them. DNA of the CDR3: TGTGCCAGCAGGTCTAGGGGTGGGAGATACAATGAGCAGTTCTTC. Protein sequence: CASRSRGGRYNEQFF.

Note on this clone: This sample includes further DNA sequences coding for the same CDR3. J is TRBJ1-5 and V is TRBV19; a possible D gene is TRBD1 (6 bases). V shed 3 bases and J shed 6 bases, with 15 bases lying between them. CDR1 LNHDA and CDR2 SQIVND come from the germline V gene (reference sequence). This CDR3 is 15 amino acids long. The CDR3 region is CASSIGRGVGQPQHF. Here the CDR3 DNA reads TGTGCCAGTAGTATTGGCAGGGGTGTAGGTCAGCCCCAGCATTTT.

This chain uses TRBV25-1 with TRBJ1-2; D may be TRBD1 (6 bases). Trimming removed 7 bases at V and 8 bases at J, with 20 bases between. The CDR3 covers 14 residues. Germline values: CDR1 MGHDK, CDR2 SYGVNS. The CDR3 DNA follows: TGTGCCAGCACTAAGACAGGTGGCGACAGAGGCTACACCTTC. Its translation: CASTKTGGDRGYTF.

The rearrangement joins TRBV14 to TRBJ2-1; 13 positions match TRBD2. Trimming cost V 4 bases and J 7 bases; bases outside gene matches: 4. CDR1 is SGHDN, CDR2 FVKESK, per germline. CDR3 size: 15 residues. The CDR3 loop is CASSRGLAGKNEQFF. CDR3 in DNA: TGTGCCAGCAGCCGGGGACTAGCGGGAAAAAATGAGCAGTTCTTC.

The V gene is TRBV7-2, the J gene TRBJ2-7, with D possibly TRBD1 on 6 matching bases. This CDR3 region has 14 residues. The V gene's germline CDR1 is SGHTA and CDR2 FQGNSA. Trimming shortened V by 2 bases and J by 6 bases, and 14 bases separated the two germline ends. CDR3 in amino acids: CASSLLQGPGEQYF. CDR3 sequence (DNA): TGTGCCAGCAGCTTACTACAGGGCCCGGGCGAGCAGTACTTC. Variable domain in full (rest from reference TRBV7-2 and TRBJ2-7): GAGVSQSPSNKVTEKGKDVELRCDPISGHTALYWYRQSLGQGLEFLIYFQGNSAPDKSGLPSDRFSAERTGGSVSTLTIQRTQQEDSAVYLCASSLLQGPGEQYFGPGTRLTVT.

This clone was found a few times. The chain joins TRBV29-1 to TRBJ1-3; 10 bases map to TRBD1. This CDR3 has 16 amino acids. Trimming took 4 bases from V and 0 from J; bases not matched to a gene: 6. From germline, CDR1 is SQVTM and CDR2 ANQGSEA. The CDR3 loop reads CSVAGTGVSSGNTIYF. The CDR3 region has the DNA TGCAGCGTTGCTGGGACAGGGGTCTCCTCTGGAAACACCATATATTTT.